One sample yielded the 4 T cell receptor beta chains listed below, sequenced in a study of control samples from healthy donors and cancer patients. Method: immunoSEQ multiplex PCR; TCRdb's copy keeps in-frame clones and lacks some. Here the sample spans tens of thousands of clones, 85% to 95% being singletons. Input material: blood. The receptors derive from a man aged 25-45 years in good health.

V gene TRBV5-1 combines with J gene TRBJ2-5, with unresolved D. Trimming stripped 0 bases from V and 2 bases from J, with 5 bases between. CDR1 is SGHRS and CDR2 is YFSETQ in the germline V gene. The CDR3 sequence is 13 residues long. The DNA for the CDR3 is TGCGCCAGCAGCTTGGACCGACAAGAGACCCAGTACTTC. Translated, it gives CASSLDRQETQYF.

The count of this clone is one. The V gene is TRBV30, the J gene TRBJ1-3; TRBD1 might be the D (5 bases). V lost 0 bases and J lost 4, with 13 bases in between. The germline CDR1 and CDR2 sequences are GTSNPN and SVGIG (reference sequence). The CDR3 spans 15 residues. The CDR3 loop is CAWSVLAGPGNTIYF. CDR3 bases: TGTGCCTGGAGTGTACTAGCAGGGCCCGGAAACACCATATATTTT. Variable domain in full (rest from reference TRBV30 and TRBJ1-3): SQTIHQWPATLVQPVGSPLSLECTVEGTSNPNLYWYRQAAGRGLQLLFYSVGIGQISSEVPQNLSASRPQDRQFILSSKKLLLSDSGFYLCAWSVLAGPGNTIYFGEGSWLTVV.

The chain carries TRBV5-1 and TRBJ1-3, with TRBD1 as a possible D gene (5 bases). Trimming stripped 0 bases from V and 2 bases from J, with 15 bases between. CDR3 length: 17 amino acids. Germline lookup yields CDR1 SGHRS and CDR2 YFSETQ. CDR3 in amino acids: CASSLVGQGSPGNTIYF. The CDR3 DNA follows: TGCGCCAGCAGCTTGGTCGGGCAGGGAAGCCCTGGAAACACCATATATTTT.

The chain carries TRBV7-9 and TRBJ2-1; D unresolved. CDR1 and CDR2 (germline): SEHNR, FQNEAQ (reference sequence). CDR3 length: 12 residues. V lost 6 bases to trimming and J lost 10 bases, with 13 bases between them. CDR3 sequence reads: CASSPNNVEQFF. The CDR3 coding sequence is TGTGCCAGCAGTCCAAATAACGTAGAGCAGTTCTTC.